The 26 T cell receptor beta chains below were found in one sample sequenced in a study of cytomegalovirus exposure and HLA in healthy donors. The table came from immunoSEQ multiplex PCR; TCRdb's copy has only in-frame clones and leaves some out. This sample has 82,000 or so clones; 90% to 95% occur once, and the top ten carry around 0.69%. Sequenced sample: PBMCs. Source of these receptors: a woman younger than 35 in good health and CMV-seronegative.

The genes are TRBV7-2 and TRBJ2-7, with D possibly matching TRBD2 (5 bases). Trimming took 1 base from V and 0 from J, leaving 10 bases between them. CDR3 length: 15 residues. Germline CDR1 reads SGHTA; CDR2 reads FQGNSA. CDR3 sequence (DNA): TGTGCCAGCAGCTTAGAGGTAGGGAGCTCCTACGAGCAGTACTTC. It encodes CASSLEVGSSYEQYF.

CDR3 sequence reads: CASSPQGARQPQHF. CDR3 sequence (DNA): TGTGCCAGCAGTCCACAGGGGGCAAGGCAGCCCCAGCATTTT. The chain links TRBV28 to TRBJ1-5, with 9 nucleotides matching TRBD1. This CDR3 is built from 14 residues. CDR1 and CDR2 from the germline V gene are MDHEN and SYDVKM. V lost 5 bases to trimming and J lost 7 bases; unmatched junction nucleotides: 6.

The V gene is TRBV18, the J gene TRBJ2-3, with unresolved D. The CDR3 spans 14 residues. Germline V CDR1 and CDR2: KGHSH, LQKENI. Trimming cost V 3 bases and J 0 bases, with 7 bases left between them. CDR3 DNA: TGTGCCAGCTCACCCTCTTTTAGCACAGATACGCAGTATTTT. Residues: CASSPSFSTDTQYF.

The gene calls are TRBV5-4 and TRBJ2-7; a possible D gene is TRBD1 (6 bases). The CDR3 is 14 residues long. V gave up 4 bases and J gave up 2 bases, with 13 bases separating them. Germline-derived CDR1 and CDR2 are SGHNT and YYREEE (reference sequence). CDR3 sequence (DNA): TGTGCCAGCAGCCTCAGGGGCTTCACCTACGAGCAGTACTTC. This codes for CASSLRGFTYEQYF.

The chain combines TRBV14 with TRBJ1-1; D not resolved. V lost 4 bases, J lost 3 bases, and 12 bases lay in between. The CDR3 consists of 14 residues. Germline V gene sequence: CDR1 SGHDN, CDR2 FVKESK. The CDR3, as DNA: TGTGCCAGCAGCCTCGTGGGAGGTGACACTGAAGCTTTCTTT. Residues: CASSLVGGDTEAFF.

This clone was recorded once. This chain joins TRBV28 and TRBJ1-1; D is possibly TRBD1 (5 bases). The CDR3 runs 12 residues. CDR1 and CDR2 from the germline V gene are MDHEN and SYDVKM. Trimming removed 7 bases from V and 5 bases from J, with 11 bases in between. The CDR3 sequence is CASTWGGTEAFF. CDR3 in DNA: TGTGCCAGCACCTGGGGGGGGACTGAAGCTTTCTTT.

This CDR3 reads CATSRELNQPQHF. DNA for the CDR3: TGTGCCACCAGCAGAGAACTGAATCAGCCCCAGCATTTT. The chain uses TRBV15 and TRBJ1-5; D not certain. CDR3 length equals 13 residues. The germline V gene has CDR1 LNHNV and CDR2 YYDKDF (reference sequence). V was clipped by 0 bases and J by 4 bases, with 4 bases between them.

DNA of the CDR3: TGTGCCAGCAGTTTATCGGGGGGCCACGAGCAGTACTTC. The encoded protein is CASSLSGGHEQYF. The chain is built from TRBV28 and TRBJ2-7, with D possibly matching TRBD2 (7 bases). The germline CDR1 and CDR2 sequences are MDHEN and SYDVKM. The CDR3 has 13 amino acids. V was trimmed by 1 base and J by 5 bases, leaving 9 bases between them.

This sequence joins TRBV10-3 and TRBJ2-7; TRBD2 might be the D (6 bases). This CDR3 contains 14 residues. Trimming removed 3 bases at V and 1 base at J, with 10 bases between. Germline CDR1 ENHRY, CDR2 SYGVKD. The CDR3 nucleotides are TGTGCCATCAGTGAACATGGGGGGTCCTACGAGCAGTACTTC. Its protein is CAISEHGGSYEQYF.

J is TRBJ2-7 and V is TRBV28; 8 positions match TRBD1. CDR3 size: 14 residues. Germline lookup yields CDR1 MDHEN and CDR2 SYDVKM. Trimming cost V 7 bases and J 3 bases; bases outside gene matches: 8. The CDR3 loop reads CASTFGQGYYEQYF. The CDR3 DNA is TGTGCCAGCACCTTCGGACAGGGATACTACGAGCAGTACTTC.

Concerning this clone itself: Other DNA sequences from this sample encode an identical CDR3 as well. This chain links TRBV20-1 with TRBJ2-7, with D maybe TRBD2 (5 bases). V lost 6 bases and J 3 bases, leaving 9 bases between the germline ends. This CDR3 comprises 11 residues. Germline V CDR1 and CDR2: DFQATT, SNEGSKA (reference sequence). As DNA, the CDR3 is TGCAGTGCCCTAGGAGGCTACGAGCAGTACTTC. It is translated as CSALGGYEQYF.

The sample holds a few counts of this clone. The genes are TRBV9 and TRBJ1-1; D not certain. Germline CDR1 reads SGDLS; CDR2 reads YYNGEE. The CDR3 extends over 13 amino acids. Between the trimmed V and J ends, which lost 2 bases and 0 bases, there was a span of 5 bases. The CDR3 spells CASSVSMNTEAFF. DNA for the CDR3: TGTGCCAGCAGCGTGTCCATGAACACTGAAGCTTTCTTT.

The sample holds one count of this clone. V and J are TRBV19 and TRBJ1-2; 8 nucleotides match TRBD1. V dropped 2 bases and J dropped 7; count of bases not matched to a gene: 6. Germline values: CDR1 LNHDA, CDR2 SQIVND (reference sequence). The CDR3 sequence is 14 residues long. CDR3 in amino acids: CASSIQGATRGYTF. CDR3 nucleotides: TGTGCCAGTAGTATACAGGGGGCGACGCGTGGCTACACCTTC. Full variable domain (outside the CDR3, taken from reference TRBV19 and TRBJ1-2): DGGITQSPKYLFRKEGQNVTLSCEQNLNHDAMYWYRQDPGQGLRLIYYSQIVNDFQKGDIAEGYSVSREKKESFPLTVTSAQKNPTAFYLCASSIQGATRGYTFGSGTRLTVV.

As DNA, the CDR3 is TGTGCCAGCAGTGGTAGCGGGAGATGGTCCTCCTACAATGAGCAGTTCTTC. It codes for CASSGSGRWSSYNEQFF. This chain links TRBV27 with TRBJ2-1; 9 bases align to TRBD2. Looked up from germline, CDR1 is MNHEY and CDR2 is SMNVEV (reference sequence). Germline trimming cut 5 bases from V and 0 bases from J; bases unmatched to any gene: 8. The CDR3 totals 17 residues.

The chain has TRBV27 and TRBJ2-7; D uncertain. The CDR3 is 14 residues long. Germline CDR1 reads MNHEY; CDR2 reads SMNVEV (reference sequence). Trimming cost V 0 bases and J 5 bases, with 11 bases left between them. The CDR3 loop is CASSLSYGADEQYF. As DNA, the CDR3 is TGTGCCAGCAGTTTATCGTACGGTGCCGACGAGCAGTACTTC.

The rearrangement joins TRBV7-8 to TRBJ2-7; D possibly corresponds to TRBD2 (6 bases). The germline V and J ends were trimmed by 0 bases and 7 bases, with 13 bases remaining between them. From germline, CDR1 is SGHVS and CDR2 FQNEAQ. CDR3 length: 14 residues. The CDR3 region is CASSLAGDAGEQYF. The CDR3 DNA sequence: TGTGCCAGCAGCTTAGCCGGGGATGCGGGAGAGCAGTACTTC.

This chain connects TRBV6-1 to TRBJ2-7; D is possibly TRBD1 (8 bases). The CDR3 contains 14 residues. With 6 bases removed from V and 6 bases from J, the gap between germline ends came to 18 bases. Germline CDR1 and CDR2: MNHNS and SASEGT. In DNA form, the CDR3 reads TGTGCCAGCAGGATACAGGGGGGGCGTCGCGAGCAGTACTTC. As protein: CASRIQGGRREQYF.

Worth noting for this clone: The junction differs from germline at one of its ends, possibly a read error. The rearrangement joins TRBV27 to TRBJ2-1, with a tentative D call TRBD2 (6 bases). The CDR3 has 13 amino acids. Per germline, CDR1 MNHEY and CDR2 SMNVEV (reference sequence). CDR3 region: CASSLGGYSEQFF. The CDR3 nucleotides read TGTGCCAGCAGTTTGGGAGGCTACAGTGAGCAGTTCTTC.

DNA for the CDR3: TGTGCCAGCTCATCTTCTAGGACGGACTGGGATGAGCAGTTCTTC. Protein product: CASSSSRTDWDEQFF. The chain recombines TRBV18 with TRBJ2-1, with D perhaps TRBD2 (5 bases). V shed 5 bases and J shed 8 bases, with 19 bases lying between them. Germline assignment: CDR1 KGHSH and CDR2 LQKENI. This CDR3 region has 15 residues. Variable domain in full (rest from reference TRBV18 and TRBJ2-1): NAGVMQNPRHLVRRRGQEARLRCSPMKGHSHVYWYRQLPEEGLKFMVYLQKENIIDESGMPKERFSAEFPKEGPSILRIQQVVRGDSAAYFCASSSSRTDWDEQFFGPGTRLTVL.

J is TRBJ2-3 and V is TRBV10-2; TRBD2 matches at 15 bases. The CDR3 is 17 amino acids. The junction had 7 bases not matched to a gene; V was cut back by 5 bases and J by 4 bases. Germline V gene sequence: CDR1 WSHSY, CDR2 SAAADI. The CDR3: CASSKGTSGRLSDTQYF. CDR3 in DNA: TGCGCCAGCAGTAAAGGGACTAGCGGGAGGTTATCAGATACGCAGTATTTT.

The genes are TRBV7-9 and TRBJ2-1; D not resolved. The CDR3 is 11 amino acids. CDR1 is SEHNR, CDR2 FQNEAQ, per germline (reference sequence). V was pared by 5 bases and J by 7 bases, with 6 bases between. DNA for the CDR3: TGTGCCAGCAGCATCGTTAATGAGCAGTTCTTC. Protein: CASSIVNEQFF.

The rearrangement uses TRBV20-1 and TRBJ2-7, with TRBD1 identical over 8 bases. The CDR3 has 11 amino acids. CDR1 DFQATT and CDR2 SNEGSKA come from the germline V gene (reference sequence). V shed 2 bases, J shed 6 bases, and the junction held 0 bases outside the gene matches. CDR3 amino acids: CSARQGAEQYF. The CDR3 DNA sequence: TGCAGTGCTAGACAGGGGGCCGAGCAGTACTTC.

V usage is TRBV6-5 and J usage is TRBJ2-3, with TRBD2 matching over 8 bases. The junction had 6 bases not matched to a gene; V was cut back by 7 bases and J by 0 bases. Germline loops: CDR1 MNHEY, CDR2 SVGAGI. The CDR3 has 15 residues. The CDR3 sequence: CASTLAGPSTDTQYF. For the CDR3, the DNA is TGTGCCAGCACCTTAGCGGGGCCTAGCACAGATACGCAGTATTTT.

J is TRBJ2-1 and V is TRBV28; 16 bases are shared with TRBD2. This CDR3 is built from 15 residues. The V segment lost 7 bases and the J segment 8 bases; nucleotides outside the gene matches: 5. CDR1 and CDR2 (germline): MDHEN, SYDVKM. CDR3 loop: CASNMGTSGRDEQFF. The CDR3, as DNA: TGTGCCAGCAACATGGGGACTAGCGGGAGGGATGAGCAGTTCTTC.

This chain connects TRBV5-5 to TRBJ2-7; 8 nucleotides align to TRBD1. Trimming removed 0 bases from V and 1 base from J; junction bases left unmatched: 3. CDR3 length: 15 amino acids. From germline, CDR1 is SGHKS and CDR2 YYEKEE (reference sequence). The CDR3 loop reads CASSLVRDRSYEQYF. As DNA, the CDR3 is TGTGCCAGCAGCTTGGTCCGGGACAGGTCCTACGAGCAGTACTTC. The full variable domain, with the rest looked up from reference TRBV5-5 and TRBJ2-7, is DAGVTQSPTHLIKTRGQQVTLRCSPISGHKSVSWYQQVLGQGPQFIFQYYEKEERGRGNFPDRFSARQFPNYSSELNVNALLLGDSALYLCASSLVRDRSYEQYFGPGTRLTVT.

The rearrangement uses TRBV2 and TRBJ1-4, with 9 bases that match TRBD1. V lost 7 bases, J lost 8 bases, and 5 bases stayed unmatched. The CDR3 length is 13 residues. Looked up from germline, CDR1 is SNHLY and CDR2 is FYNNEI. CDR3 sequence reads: CASTDRGGEKLFF. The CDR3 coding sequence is TGTGCCAGCACAGACAGGGGGGGCGAAAAACTGTTTTTT. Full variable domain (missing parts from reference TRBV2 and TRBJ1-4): EPEVTQTPSHQVTQMGQEVILRCVPISNHLYFYWYRQILGQKVEFLVSFYNNEISEKSEIFDDQFSVERPDGSNFTLKIRSTKLEDSAMYFCASTDRGGEKLFFGSGTQLSVL.